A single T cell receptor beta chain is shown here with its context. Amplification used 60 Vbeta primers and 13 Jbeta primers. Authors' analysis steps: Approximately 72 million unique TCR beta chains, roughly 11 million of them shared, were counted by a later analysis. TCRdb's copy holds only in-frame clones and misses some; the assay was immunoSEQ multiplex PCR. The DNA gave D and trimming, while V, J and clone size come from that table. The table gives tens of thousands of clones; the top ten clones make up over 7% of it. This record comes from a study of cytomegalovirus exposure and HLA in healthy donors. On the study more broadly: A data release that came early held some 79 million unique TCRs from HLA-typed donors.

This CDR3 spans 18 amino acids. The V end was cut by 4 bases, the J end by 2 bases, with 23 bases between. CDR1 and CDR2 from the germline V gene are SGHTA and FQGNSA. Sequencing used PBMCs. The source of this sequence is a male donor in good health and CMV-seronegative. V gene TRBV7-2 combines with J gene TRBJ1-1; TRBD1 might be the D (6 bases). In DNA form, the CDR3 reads TGTGCCAGCAGCTCAAACCCAGCAAGGGGGGGGCTCAACACTGAAGCTTTCTTT. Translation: CASSSNPARGGLNTEAFF.